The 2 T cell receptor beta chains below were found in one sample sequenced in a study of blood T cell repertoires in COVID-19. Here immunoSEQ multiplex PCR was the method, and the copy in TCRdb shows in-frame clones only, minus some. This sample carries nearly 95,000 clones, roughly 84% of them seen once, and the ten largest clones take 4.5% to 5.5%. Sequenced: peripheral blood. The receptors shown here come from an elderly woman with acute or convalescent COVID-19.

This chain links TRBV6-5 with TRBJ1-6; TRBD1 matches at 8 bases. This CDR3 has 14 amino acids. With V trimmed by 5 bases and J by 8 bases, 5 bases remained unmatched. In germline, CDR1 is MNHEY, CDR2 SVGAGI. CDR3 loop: CASSRQGPDSPLHF. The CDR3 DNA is TGTGCCAGCAGTCGACAGGGGCCCGATTCACCCCTCCACTTT.

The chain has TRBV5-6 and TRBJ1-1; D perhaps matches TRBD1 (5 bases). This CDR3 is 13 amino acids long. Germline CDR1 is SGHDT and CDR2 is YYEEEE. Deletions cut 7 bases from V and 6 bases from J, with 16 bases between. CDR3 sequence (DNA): TGTGCCAGCCGAAGGGGTTCCAGAGCTGAAGCTTTCTTT. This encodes CASRRGSRAEAFF.